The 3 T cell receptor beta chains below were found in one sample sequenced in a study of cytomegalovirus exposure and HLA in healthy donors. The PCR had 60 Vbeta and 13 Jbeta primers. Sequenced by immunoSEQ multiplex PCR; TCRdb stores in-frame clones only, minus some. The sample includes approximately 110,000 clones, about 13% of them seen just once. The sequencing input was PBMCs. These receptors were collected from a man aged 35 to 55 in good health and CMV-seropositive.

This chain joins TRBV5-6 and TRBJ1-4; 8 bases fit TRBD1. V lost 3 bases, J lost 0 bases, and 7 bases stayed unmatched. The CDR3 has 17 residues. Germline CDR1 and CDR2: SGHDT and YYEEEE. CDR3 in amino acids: CASSYYRGGATNEKLFF. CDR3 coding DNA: TGTGCCAGCAGCTATTACAGGGGGGGAGCAACTAATGAAAAACTGTTTTTT.

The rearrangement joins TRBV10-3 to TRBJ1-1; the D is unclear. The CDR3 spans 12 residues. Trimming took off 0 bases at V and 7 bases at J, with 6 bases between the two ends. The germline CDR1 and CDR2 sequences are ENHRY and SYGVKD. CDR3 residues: CAISESMREAFF. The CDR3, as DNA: TGTGCCATCAGTGAGTCGATGCGTGAAGCTTTCTTT.

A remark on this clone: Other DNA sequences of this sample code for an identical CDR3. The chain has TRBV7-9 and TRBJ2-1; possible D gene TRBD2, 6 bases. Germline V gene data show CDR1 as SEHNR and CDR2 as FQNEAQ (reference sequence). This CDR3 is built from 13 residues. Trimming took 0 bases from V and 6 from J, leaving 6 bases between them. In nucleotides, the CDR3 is TGTGCCAGCAGCTTAGCGGGGGGCAATGAGCAGTTCTTC. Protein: CASSLAGGNEQFF.